The following is a T cell receptor beta chain sequence with its context. Its target is not known. Sequencing used immunoSEQ multiplex PCR; TCRdb keeps in-frame clones, though not all of them. The sample holds 50,000 to 80,000 clones, 95% seen once. This entry comes from a study of cytomegalovirus exposure and HLA in healthy donors. General study points: The study recorded some 160 TCR beta chains that were cytomegalovirus-associated. Rare sequences made up most TCRs, while some public TCRs were found in many donors.

The CDR3 is made up of 15 amino acids. The V gene's germline CDR1 is SGHAT and CDR2 FQNNGV. The V end was cut by 3 bases, the J end by 3 bases, with 12 bases between. V is TRBV11-2 and J is TRBJ2-1, with D perhaps matching TRBD2 (6 bases). Input material: PBMCs. The source is a woman between 18 and 29 years old in good health and CMV-seropositive. CDR3 sequence reads: CASSLRGVYYNEQFF. In DNA form, the CDR3 reads TGTGCCAGCAGCTTGCGCGGGGTGTACTACAATGAGCAGTTCTTC.